This is a list of T cell receptor beta chains from one sample in a study of T cell clonotyping in hematopoietic cell transplantation. The repertoire was sequenced with immunoSEQ multiplex PCR; TCRdb's copy has only in-frame clones and lacks some. The table lists tens of thousands of clones, roughly 95% of them singletons. The sequencing here drew on peripheral blood mononuclear cells, taken before stem cell transplant. These receptors were obtained from a woman aged 50 to 60 with acute myeloid leukemia. Some clones in this sample may be carry-over from other donors' samples. The CDR3 runs from the conserved cysteine through the conserved F or W.

v_gene,j_gene,CDR3aa
TRBV7-2,TRBJ1-5,CASSSRLQGQPQHF
TRBV5-4,TRBJ2-7,CASSARLAGAHEQYF
TRBV2,TRBJ1-5,CASSGGMHPGQPQHF
TRBV5-1,TRBJ1-2,CASSLGGEPYGYTF
TRBV6-5,TRBJ1-1,CASRAFRQGNTEAFF
TRBV7-7,TRBJ1-1,CASSLGQNTEAFF
TRBV7-2,TRBJ2-1,CASSQRVSYNEQFF
TRBV19,TRBJ2-1,CATRNINEQFF
TRBV29-1,TRBJ2-4,CSASGLAKNIQYF
TRBV5-1,TRBJ2-2,CASSLPGPANTGELFF
TRBV29-1,TRBJ1-1,CSVIGTQEFTEAFF
TRBV28,TRBJ1-1,CASSLYGLRGRGAFF
TRBV18,TRBJ2-3,CASSLLLEGDTQYF
TRBV19,TRBJ1-6,CASSNYARTGDNSPLHF
TRBV2,TRBJ1-2,CASSGLTGYGYTF
TRBV19,TRBJ1-1,CASSIMQPGNEAFF
TRBV25-1,TRBJ1-2,CAISKWGHLLYGYTF
TRBV10-1,TRBJ2-7,CASSESIGGLEQYF
TRBV19,TRBJ1-5,CASRPSGLNQPQHF
TRBV30,TRBJ2-7,CAWSDLGRGYF
TRBV28,TRBJ2-5,CASSSNRVRLVETQYF
TRBV7-2,TRBJ1-5,CASSLAGWVSNQPQHF
TRBV11-2,TRBJ2-7,CASSPGGGAVRLQYF
TRBV20-1,TRBJ2-7,CSARGPYEQYF
TRBV7-9,TRBJ1-2,CASSPSEGYTF
TRBV10-2,TRBJ2-7,CASSDTIAGGVDEQYF
TRBV19,TRBJ1-2,CASRDGQGNYGYTF
TRBV9,TRBJ2-7,CASSLRQGSAYEQYF
TRBV10-3,TRBJ2-1,CAISEVIVAGVDEQFF
TRBV7-3,TRBJ2-7,CASSPSLLSYEQYF
TRBV6-5,TRBJ2-5,CASSYSYLVETQYF
TRBV2,TRBJ2-5,CASSGQAGTETQYF
TRBV7-9,TRBJ1-2,CASSFSGGGYTF
TRBV7-8,TRBJ1-4,CASSLEDRNNEKLFF
TRBV30,TRBJ1-2,CAWSDTGGPGYTF
TRBV7-7,TRBJ2-5,CASSLARGGQETQYF
TRBV9,TRBJ2-2,CASSSPTGGTNTGELFF
TRBV5-1,TRBJ2-3,CASRRSGDRTDTQYF
TRBV10-3,TRBJ2-1,CAIKGTSGVGEQFF
TRBV2,TRBJ2-5,CASRIGETQYF
TRBV19,TRBJ2-5,CASSITSGIVETQYF
TRBV30,TRBJ2-1,CAWMLAGGYNEQFF
TRBV30,TRBJ2-1,CAWRIFVAGGHNEQFF
TRBV19,TRBJ2-5,CASSGQGISGETQYF
TRBV13,TRBJ1-2,CASSPRDSLRGYTF
TRBV11-2,TRBJ2-2,CASSRVLVTGELFF
TRBV28,TRBJ2-1,CASGTRLAGNYNEQFF
TRBV25-1,TRBJ1-2,CASSPQGGGYTF
TRBV7-8,TRBJ1-5,CASSLVQGARQPQHF
TRBV7-6,TRBJ2-1,CASSLGGPSGKYNEQFF
TRBV30,TRBJ2-1,CAWSVGGGNHEQFF
TRBV19,TRBJ1-1,CASINRGDRGTEAFF
TRBV5-1,TRBJ2-5,CASRRSGRGETQYF
TRBV5-1,TRBJ2-7,CASSLGLAYTYEQYF
TRBV7-9,TRBJ2-6,CASSLVGSGANVLTF